This T cell receptor beta chain originates from a study of blood T cell repertoires in COVID-19. About the research overall: From the United States, Italy and Spain came samples of acute and convalescent COVID-19. PBMCs, B-cell-depleted T cells, or T cells provided the cDNA or gDNA that made up the material.

Authors' processing steps: It was from reference gene primer amplification that nucleated cell counts were estimated. Assay used: immunoSEQ multiplex PCR; TCRdb lists only in-frame clones, some missing. D and trimming were read from the DNA, whereas the V and J calls and clone size are those reported in that table. The data hold tens of thousands of clones, with approximately 78% observed a single time. The TCR comes from an older woman with acute or convalescent COVID-19. Sequences were obtained from peripheral blood.

Here the CDR3 DNA reads TGCGCCAGCAGCCAAGTTAATGCGGGGGGGCCAGGAAGCATTCAGTACTTC. Its protein product is CASSQVNAGGPGSIQYF. The V and J genes are TRBV4-3 and TRBJ2-4; 9 bases match TRBD2. Germline V gene sequence: CDR1 LGHNA, CDR2 YSLEER. This CDR3 region has 17 residues. V gave up 1 base and J gave up 9 bases; unmatched junction bases: 13.